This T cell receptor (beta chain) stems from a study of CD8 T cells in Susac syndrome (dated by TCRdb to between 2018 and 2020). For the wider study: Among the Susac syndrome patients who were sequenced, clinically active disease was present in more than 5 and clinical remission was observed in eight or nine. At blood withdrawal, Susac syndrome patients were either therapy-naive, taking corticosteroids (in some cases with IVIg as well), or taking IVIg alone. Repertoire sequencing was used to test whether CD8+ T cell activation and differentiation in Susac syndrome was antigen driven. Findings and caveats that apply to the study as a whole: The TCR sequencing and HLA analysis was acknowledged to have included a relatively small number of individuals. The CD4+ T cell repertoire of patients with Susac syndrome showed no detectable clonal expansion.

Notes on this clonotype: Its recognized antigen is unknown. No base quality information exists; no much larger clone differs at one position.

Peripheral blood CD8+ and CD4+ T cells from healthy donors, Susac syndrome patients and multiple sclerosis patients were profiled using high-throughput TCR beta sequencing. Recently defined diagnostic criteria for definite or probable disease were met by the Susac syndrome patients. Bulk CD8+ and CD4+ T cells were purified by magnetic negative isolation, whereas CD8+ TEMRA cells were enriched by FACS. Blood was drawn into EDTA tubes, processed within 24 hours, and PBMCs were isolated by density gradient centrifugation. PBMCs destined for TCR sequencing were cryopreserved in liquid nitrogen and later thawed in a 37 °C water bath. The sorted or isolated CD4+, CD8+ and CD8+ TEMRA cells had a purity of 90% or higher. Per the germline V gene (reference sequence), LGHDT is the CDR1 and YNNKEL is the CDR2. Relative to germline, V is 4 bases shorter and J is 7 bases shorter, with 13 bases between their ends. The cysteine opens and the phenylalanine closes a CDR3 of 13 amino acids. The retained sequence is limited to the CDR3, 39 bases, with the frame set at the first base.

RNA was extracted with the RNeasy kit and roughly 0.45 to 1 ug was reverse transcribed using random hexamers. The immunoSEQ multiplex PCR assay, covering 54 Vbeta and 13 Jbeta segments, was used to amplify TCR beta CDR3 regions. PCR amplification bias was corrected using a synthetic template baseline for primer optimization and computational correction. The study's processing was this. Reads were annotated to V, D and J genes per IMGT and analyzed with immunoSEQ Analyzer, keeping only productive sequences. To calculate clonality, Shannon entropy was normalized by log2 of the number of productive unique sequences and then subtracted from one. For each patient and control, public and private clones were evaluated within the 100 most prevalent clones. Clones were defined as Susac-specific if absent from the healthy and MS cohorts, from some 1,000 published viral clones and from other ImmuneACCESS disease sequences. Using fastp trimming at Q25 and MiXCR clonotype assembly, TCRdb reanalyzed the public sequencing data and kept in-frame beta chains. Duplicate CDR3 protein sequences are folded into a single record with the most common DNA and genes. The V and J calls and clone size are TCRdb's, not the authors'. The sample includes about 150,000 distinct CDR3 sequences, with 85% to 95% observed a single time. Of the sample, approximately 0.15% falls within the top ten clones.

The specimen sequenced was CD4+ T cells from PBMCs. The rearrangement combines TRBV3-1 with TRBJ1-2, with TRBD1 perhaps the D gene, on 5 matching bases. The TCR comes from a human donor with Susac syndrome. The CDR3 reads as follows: CASSLQEGLGYTF. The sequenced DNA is TGTGCCAGCAGCCTACAGGAGGGTCTTGGCTACACCTTC.